This TCR beta chain was identified in a study of shared clonotypes between healthy human individuals. General study points: An expected dependence of interdonor clonotype sharing on sequencing depth was noted. Only blood was sampled; tissue repertoires likely differ.

The table came from immunoSEQ multiplex PCR; TCRdb's copy has only in-frame clones and leaves some out. The data show some 2.4 million clones, with 93% seen just once and 0.36% held by the top ten. V shed 4 bases and J 6 bases; nucleotides not matched to a gene: 5. The length of the CDR3 is 14 residues. CDR1 and CDR2 from the germline V gene are MNHEY and SVGAGI. The donors, all of them Caucasian adults, lived in Nashville, Tennessee. As to this clone: What it binds is unknown.

J is TRBJ1-5 and V is TRBV6-5; 8 bases map to TRBD1. Input material: naive CD4+ T cells from PBMCs. Indicated subset: CD45RA+ positively selected. The receptor comes from a man aged 18 to 35 in good health. Some clones in this sample may be carry-over from other donors' samples. The DNA of the CDR3 is TGTGCCAGCAGTTTTCAGGGGGCAGGTCAGCCCCAGCATTTT. It specifies CASSFQGAGQPQHF.